The T cell receptor beta chain under discussion was sequenced for a study of T cell changes during pregnancy in multiple sclerosis. Trimming cost V 2 bases and J 5 bases, with 6 bases left between them. The CDR3 runs 12 residues. CDR1 is SEHNR, CDR2 FQNEAQ, per germline (reference sequence). Assay used: immunoSEQ multiplex PCR; TCRdb lists only in-frame clones, some missing. The sample lists fewer than 60,000 clones; about 93% were seen once. The TCR comes from a female donor with multiple sclerosis, enrolled in a pregnancy study. Here the sequenced sample was CD4+ T cells from peripheral blood mononuclear cells, taken after pregnancy. The chain is built from TRBV7-9 and TRBJ1-1, with D unclear. The CDR3 DNA reads as TGTGCCAGCAGCTTATTGTCGACTGAAGCTTTCTTT. Protein sequence: CASSLLSTEAFF.